This T cell receptor (beta chain) was captured by sequencing in a study of blood T cell repertoires in COVID-19. Study at large: The United States, Italy and Spain provided the acute and convalescent COVID-19 samples. PBMCs, B-cell-depleted T cells, or T cells provided the cDNA or gDNA that made up the material.

The data were produced by immunoSEQ multiplex PCR, yet TCRdb's version contains in-frame clones alone and is incomplete. The data hold 350,000 to 450,000 clones, with 65% to 90% observed a single time. The germline CDR1 and CDR2 sequences are SGHVS and FQNEAQ. The CDR3 covers 13 residues. Trimming took 5 bases from V and 3 from J, leaving 10 bases between them. Seattle patient enrollment occurred during active infection, with longitudinal follow-up thereafter. This sequence was found in a woman aged 55 to 70 with COVID-19, enrolled during active disease. V is TRBV7-8 and J is TRBJ1-1; no reliable D call. Sequenced: peripheral blood. CDR3 DNA sequence: TGTGCCAGCAGCGGTGGAGGGTACACTGAAGCTTTCTTT. This sequence encodes CASSGGGYTEAFF.